The source of this TCR beta chain is a study of blood T cell repertoires in COVID-19. Study at large: COVID-19 samples, acute and convalescent, were from the United States, Italy and Spain. Sources were T cells, B-cell-depleted T cells, or PBMCs; the material itself was cDNA or gDNA.

The study counted Cohort 3 donors as recovered given two negative PCRs, clearance, or symptom resolution. The protocol was immunoSEQ multiplex PCR, while the TCRdb copy is restricted to in-frame clones and leaves out a portion. This sample has under 200,000 clones, with around 84% found just once. This clone was found once. CDR1 is LGHNA and CDR2 is YNFKEQ in the germline V gene. Deletions cut 6 bases from V and 4 bases from J, with 18 bases between. The CDR3 contains 15 residues. This sequence originates from a woman in her forties or fifties who had recovered from COVID-19. The sample taken for sequencing was PBMCs or T cells enriched from blood (not recorded which). The rearrangement joins TRBV4-2 to TRBJ1-2, with D uncertain. The CDR3 DNA is TGTGCCAGCAGTCACAGCCTTGACAAGAGCTATGGCTACACCTTC. As protein: CASSHSLDKSYGYTF.